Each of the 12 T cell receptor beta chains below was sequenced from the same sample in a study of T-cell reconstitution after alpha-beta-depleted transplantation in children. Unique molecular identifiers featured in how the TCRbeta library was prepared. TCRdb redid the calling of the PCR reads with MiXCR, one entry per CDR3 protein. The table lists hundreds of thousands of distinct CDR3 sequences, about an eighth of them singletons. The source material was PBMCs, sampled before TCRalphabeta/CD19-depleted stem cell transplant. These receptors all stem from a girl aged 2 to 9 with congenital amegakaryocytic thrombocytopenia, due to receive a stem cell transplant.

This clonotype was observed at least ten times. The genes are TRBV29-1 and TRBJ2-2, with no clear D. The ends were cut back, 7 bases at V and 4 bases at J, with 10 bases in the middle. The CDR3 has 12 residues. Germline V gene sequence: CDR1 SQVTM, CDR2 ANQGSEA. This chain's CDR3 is CSAQHGTGELFF. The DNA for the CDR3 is TGCAGCGCCCAACACGGCACCGGGGAGCTGTTTTTT.

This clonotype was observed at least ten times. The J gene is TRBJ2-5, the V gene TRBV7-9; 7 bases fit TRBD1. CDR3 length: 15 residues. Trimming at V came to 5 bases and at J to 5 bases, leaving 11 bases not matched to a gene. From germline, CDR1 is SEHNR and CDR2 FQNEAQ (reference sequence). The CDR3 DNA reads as TGTGCCAGCAGCCACGGGACAGTCCGACTGGAGACCCAGTACTTC. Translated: CASSHGTVRLETQYF.

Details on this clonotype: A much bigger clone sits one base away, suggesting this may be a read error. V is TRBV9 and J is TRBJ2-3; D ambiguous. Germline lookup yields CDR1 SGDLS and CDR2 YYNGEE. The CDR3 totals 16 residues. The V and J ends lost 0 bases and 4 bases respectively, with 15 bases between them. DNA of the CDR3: TGTGCCAGCAGCGTAGGTACATGCCGAGACGCAGATACGCAGTATTTT. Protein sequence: CASSVGTCRDADTQYF.

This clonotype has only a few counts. The CDR3 DNA reads as TGTGCCAGCAGCTTAACCCCACGGACAATCTACGAGCAGTACTTC. Its translation is CASSLTPRTIYEQYF. V is TRBV7-6 and J is TRBJ2-7; D perhaps matches TRBD1 (5 bases). Trimming stripped 2 bases from V and 3 bases from J, with 14 bases between. Germline CDR1 SGHVS, CDR2 FNYEAQ. The CDR3 sequence is 15 residues long.

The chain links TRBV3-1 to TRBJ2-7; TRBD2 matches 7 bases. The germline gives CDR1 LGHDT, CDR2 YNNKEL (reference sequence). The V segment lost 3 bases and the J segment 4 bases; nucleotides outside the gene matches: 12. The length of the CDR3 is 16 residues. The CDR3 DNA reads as TGTGCCAGCAGCCACTCCGAGCGGGAAAGGCGGTACGAGCAGTACTTC. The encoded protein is CASSHSERERRYEQYF.

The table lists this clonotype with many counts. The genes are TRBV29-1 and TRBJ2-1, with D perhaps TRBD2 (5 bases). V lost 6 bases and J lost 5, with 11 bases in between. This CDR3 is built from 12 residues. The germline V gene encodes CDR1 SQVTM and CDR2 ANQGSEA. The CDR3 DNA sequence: TGCAGCGTGAAACTAGTCAACAATGAGCAGTTCTTC. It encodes CSVKLVNNEQFF.

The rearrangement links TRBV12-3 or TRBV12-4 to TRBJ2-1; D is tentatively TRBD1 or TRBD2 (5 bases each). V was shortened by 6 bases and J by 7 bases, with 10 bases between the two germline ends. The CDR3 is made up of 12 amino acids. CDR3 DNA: TGTGCCAGCAGGAAGGGGAGAAATGAGCAGTTCTTC. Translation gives CASRKGRNEQFF.

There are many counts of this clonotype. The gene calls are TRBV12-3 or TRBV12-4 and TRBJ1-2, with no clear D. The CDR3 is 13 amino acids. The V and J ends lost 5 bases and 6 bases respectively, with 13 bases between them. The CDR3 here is CASSEGATNGYTF. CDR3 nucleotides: TGTGCCAGCAGTGAGGGAGCGACAAATGGCTACACCTTC.

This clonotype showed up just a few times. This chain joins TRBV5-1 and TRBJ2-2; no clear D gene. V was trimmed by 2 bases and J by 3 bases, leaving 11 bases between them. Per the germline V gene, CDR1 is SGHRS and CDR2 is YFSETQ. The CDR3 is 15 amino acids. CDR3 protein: CASSFLLSDTGELFF. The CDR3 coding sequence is TGCGCCAGCAGCTTTTTATTATCCGACACCGGGGAGCTGTTTTTT.

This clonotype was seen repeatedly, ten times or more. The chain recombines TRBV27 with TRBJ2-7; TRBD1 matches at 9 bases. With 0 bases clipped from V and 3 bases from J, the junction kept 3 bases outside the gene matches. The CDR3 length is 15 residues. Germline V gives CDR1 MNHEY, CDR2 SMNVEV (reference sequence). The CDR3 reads CASSLSGTGFYEQYF. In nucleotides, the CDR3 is TGTGCCAGCAGTTTATCCGGGACAGGGTTCTACGAGCAGTACTTC.

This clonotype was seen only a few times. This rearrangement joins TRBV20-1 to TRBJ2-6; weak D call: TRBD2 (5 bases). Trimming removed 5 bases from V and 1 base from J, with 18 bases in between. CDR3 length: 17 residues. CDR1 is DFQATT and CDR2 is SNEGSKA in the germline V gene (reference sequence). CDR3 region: CSADMRAEPSGANVLTF. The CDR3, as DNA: TGCAGTGCTGATATGCGGGCGGAGCCGTCTGGGGCCAACGTCCTGACTTTC.

The CDR3 sequence is CASSHLTHTEAFF. The DNA for the CDR3 is TGCGCCAGCAGCCATCTTACCCACACTGAAGCTTTCTTT. The V and J genes are TRBV4-1 and TRBJ1-1; D call uncertain. CDR3 length: 13 amino acids. V was trimmed by 3 bases and J by 3 bases, leaving 8 bases between them. Per the germline V gene, CDR1 is MGHRA and CDR2 is YSYEKL.